This T cell receptor beta chain is drawn from a study of T cells in Graves' hyperthyroidism and ophthalmopathy. The investigators amplified TCR beta CDR3 regions from RNA transcripts. HTBI primers were employed in a first-round RT-PCR of the TCR CDR3. A single record per CDR3 protein comes from TCRdb applying MiXCR to the multiplex PCR reads. The table shows over 550,000 distinct CDR3 sequences, with approximately 15% occurring only once. 9.5 to 10 ml fresh peripheral blood yielded the PBMCs. This clonotype was counted between two and nine times. The CDR3 consists of 14 residues. Germline V CDR1 and CDR2: MDHEN, SYDVKM. V lost 6 bases and J 4 bases, leaving 15 bases between the germline ends.

This clonotype was obtained from a woman under 30 with Graves' hyperthyroidism. Sequenced sample: blood. The chain is built from TRBV28 and TRBJ1-1; no definite D call. CDR3 amino acids: CASRTLTRLTEAFF. The CDR3 nucleotides are TGTGCCAGCAGGACCCTTACGAGACTCACTGAAGCTTTCTTT.